Listed below are T cell receptor beta chains from one sample, sequenced in a study of T-cell memory formation after mild COVID-19. TCRdb used MiXCR to reprocess the 5' RACE reads, holding one entry per CDR3 protein. The data contain about 240,000 distinct CDR3 sequences, 8% to 9.5% of them singletons. Sequenced material: PBMCs or a T cell subset sorted from them (not recorded which). The receptors were gathered from a man aged 18-30 years who had mild COVID-19 (a few samples of this study predate the infection). Cell type and time point are not known. The CDR3 runs from the conserved cysteine through the conserved F or W. D genes are given only for firm matches. The size entry is marked missing in some rows and otherwise reads once, few, many or a size class.

-,TRBV6-5,TRBD1,TRBJ1-2,CASTATGDIYGYTF,TGTGCCAGCACCGCGACAGGGGATATTTATGGCTACACCTTC
-,TRBV4-3,TRBD2,TRBJ2-5,CASSPLPGGAETQYF,TGCGCCAGCAGCCCCCTCCCCGGGGGGGCGGAGACCCAGTACTTC
-,TRBV9,-,TRBJ2-2,CASRSSGVGTGELFF,TGTGCCAGCAGAAGTTCAGGGGTGGGGACCGGGGAGCTGTTTTTT
-,TRBV6-6,-,TRBJ1-2,CASRERSFGYTF,TGTGCCAGCAGAGAAAGGTCCTTTGGCTACACCTTC
-,TRBV7-2,TRBD1,TRBJ2-5,CASSFTGGLQETQYF,TGTGCCAGCAGCTTTACAGGGGGGCTCCAAGAGACCCAGTACTTC
-,TRBV10-3,-,TRBJ2-5,CAISNLGDETQYF,TGTGCCATCAGTAATCTCGGGGACGAGACCCAGTACTTC
few,TRBV15,-,TRBJ2-5,CATSRDLGAGETQYF,TGTGCCACCAGCAGAGATTTGGGGGCGGGAGAGACCCAGTACTTC
-,TRBV12-3/TRBV12-4,-,TRBJ1-1,CASSFNGDTEAFF,TGTGCCAGCAGTTTTAATGGGGACACTGAAGCTTTCTTT
-,TRBV4-2,TRBD2,TRBJ2-5,CASSLGLDEETQYF,TGTGCCAGCAGCCTGGGACTAGACGAGGAGACCCAGTACTTC
-,TRBV7-9,TRBD1,TRBJ2-2,CASGKGPLQGAGELFF,TGTGCCAGCGGAAAAGGACCTCTACAGGGGGCCGGGGAGCTGTTTTTT
many,TRBV12-3/TRBV12-4,TRBD2,TRBJ2-3,CASSWTSGGVSSTDTQYF,TGTGCCAGCAGTTGGACTAGCGGGGGGGTATCTAGCACAGATACGCAGTATTTT
-,TRBV7-2,-,TRBJ1-4,CASSILPGLPNEKLFF,TGTGCCAGCAGCATCCTACCGGGATTGCCCAATGAAAAACTGTTTTTT
few,TRBV10-3,TRBD2,TRBJ2-3,CATSSGVNSADTQYF,TGTGCCACCTCGAGCGGGGTCAACAGCGCAGATACGCAGTATTTT
-,TRBV2,-,TRBJ1-1,CATHGEGTEAFF,TGTGCCACTCACGGCGAAGGGACTGAAGCTTTCTTT
-,TRBV27,-,TRBJ2-3,CASRTRKLSTDTQYF,TGTGCCAGCAGGACAAGGAAACTCTCTACAGATACGCAGTATTTT
few,TRBV4-3,-,TRBJ1-1,CASSQDYSGANTEAFF,TGCGCCAGCAGCCAAGATTACAGCGGCGCGAACACTGAAGCTTTCTTT
many,TRBV19,-,TRBJ1-3,CASSVGSGNTIYF,TGTGCCAGTAGCGTTGGCTCTGGAAACACCATATATTTT
many,TRBV6-5,-,TRBJ2-6,CASSGASGANVLTF,TGTGCCAGCAGCGGGGCCTCTGGGGCCAACGTCCTGACTTTC
-,TRBV5-1,-,TRBJ1-1,CASSFAGSNTEAFF,TGCGCCAGCAGCTTCGCAGGTTCGAACACTGAAGCTTTCTTT
-,TRBV9,-,TRBJ1-5,CASSATGNSNQPQHF,TGTGCCAGCAGCGCAACAGGGAACAGCAATCAGCCCCAGCATTTT
few,TRBV27,-,TRBJ2-3,CASSLYGDPSTDTQYF,TGTGCCAGCAGTTTATACGGGGACCCTAGCACAGATACGCAGTATTTT
-,TRBV5-1,TRBD2,TRBJ2-1,CASNGLAGGRDEQFF,TGCGCCAGCAACGGTCTGGCGGGGGGGCGGGATGAGCAGTTCTTC
-,TRBV7-8,-,TRBJ1-6,CASSLPGSDVHSPLHF,TGTGCCAGCAGCTTACCCGGATCAGACGTCCATTCACCCCTCCACTTT
-,TRBV27,TRBD1,TRBJ1-4,CASSRQGGEKLFF,TGTGCCAGCAGCCGACAGGGTGGGGAAAAACTGTTTTTT
few,TRBV4-1,-,TRBJ1-1,CASSQPPGPKEAFF,TGCGCCAGCAGCCAACCTCCCGGGCCCAAGGAAGCTTTCTTT
few,TRBV10-3,TRBD2,TRBJ2-7,CAITLPSGGESYEQYF,TGTGCCATCACCCTCCCCAGCGGGGGGGAATCCTACGAGCAGTACTTC
few,TRBV4-1,-,TRBJ1-3,CASWGRGSGNTIYF,TGCGCCAGCTGGGGCAGGGGCTCTGGAAACACCATATATTTT